Presented here are 31 T cell receptor beta chains from one specimen sequenced in a study of technical replicates of blood from a few donors. This table comes from immunoSEQ multiplex PCR, and its TCRdb copy is limited to in-frame clones, with some not included. The table has 75,000 to 100,000 clones, around 94% seen once. The sequencing sample was made of T cells isolated from PBMCs. The receptors here all came from a human donor in good health.

V gene TRBV5-1 combines with J gene TRBJ2-1, with unresolved D. Germline V gene sequence: CDR1 SGHRS, CDR2 YFSETQ. The CDR3 has 16 residues. Trimming removed 0 bases at V and 0 bases at J, with 10 bases between. DNA for the CDR3: TGCGCCAGCAGCTTGGACCGGGTTCCCTCCTACAATGAGCAGTTCTTC. Protein sequence: CASSLDRVPSYNEQFF.

The V gene is TRBV27, the J gene TRBJ2-2; no firm D call. From germline, CDR1 is MNHEY and CDR2 SMNVEV (reference sequence). The CDR3 is 15 residues long. The V gene lost 6 bases and the J gene lost 1 base, with 12 bases spanning the gap. The CDR3 nucleotides are TGTGCCAGCAGAATTAATCGTCTGAACACCGGGGAGCTGTTTTTT. Translating it yields CASRINRLNTGELFF.

The chain joins TRBV7-9 to TRBJ1-1; the match to TRBD1 covers 9 bases. The germline CDR1 and CDR2 sequences are SEHNR and FQNEAQ (reference sequence). With V trimmed by 4 bases and J by 4 bases, 7 bases remained unmatched. The CDR3 contains 15 residues. CDR3 in DNA: TGTGCCAGCAGCTCTCCGGGACAGGGAGGCACTGAAGCTTTCTTT. Residues: CASSSPGQGGTEAFF. The entire variable domain, with the rest obtained from reference TRBV7-9 and TRBJ1-1, is as follows: DTGVSQNPRHKITKRGQNVTFRCDPISEHNRLYWYRQTLGQGPEFLTYFQNEAQLEKSRLLSDRFSAERPKGSFSTLEIQRTEQGDSAMYLCASSSPGQGGTEAFFGQGTRLTVV.

J is TRBJ2-5 and V is TRBV7-8; 10 bases match TRBD1. The CDR3 spans 15 residues. Germline V gene data show CDR1 as SGHVS and CDR2 as FQNEAQ. Unmatched junction bases numbered 8, after V lost 6 bases and J lost 4 bases. The CDR3 nucleotides read TGTGCCAGCAGTTTTCGACAGGGGGCGCGAGAGACCCAGTACTTC. Its protein product is CASSFRQGARETQYF.

As concerns this clone: This CDR3 is also generated by other DNA sequences in the sample. This chain uses TRBV9 with TRBJ2-7; D not resolved. From germline, CDR1 is SGDLS and CDR2 YYNGEE. With 0 bases removed from V and 4 bases from J, the gap between germline ends came to 8 bases. The CDR3 covers 13 residues. DNA of the CDR3: TGTGCCAGCAGCGTAGCCGGTTCTTACGAGCAGTACTTC. It is translated as CASSVAGSYEQYF.

The rearrangement links TRBV6-5 to TRBJ1-3; TRBD1 is a possible D gene (5 bases). Germline V CDR1 and CDR2: MNHEY, SVGAGI. The length of the CDR3 is 14 residues. V dropped 2 bases and J dropped 2 bases, with 7 bases sitting between them. The CDR3 loop reads CASSYSRAGNTIYF. The CDR3 DNA is TGTGCCAGCAGTTACAGCAGGGCTGGAAACACCATATATTTT.

The rearrangement joins TRBV30 to TRBJ1-1, with TRBD1 as a possible D gene (5 bases). The CDR3 has 13 amino acids. The V gene's germline CDR1 is GTSNPN and CDR2 SVGIG (reference sequence). V gave up 2 bases and J gave up 4 bases, with 11 bases separating them. CDR3 loop: CAWSWQGSTEAFF. The CDR3 DNA reads TGTGCCTGGAGTTGGCAGGGAAGCACTGAAGCTTTCTTT.

This chain links TRBV14 with TRBJ2-5; a possible D gene is TRBD1 (5 bases). Per germline, CDR1 SGHDN and CDR2 FVKESK. Trimming shortened V by 2 bases and J by 5 bases, and 15 bases separated the two germline ends. The CDR3 totals 15 residues. CDR3 in amino acids: CASSQLGREGETQYF. In DNA form, the CDR3 reads TGTGCCAGCAGCCAACTCGGCAGGGAAGGGGAGACCCAGTACTTC.

The rearrangement uses TRBV5-4 and TRBJ1-4; D gene ambiguous. This CDR3 is 17 amino acids long. V dropped 0 bases and J dropped 0 bases, with 12 bases sitting between them. The V gene's germline CDR1 is SGHNT and CDR2 YYREEE (reference sequence). The CDR3 loop reads CASSLGGKQATNEKLFF. In DNA form, the CDR3 reads TGTGCCAGCAGCTTGGGAGGGAAGCAGGCAACTAATGAAAAACTGTTTTTT.

This clone was observed once. The CDR3: CASSTPGQGGASGYEQYF. The CDR3 coding sequence is TGTGCCAGCAGCACCCCGGGACAGGGGGGAGCTAGCGGCTACGAGCAGTACTTC. The chain uses TRBV9 and TRBJ2-7, with 11 nucleotides matching TRBD1. The CDR3 loop spans 18 amino acids. The V and J ends lost 4 bases and 3 bases, in that order; junction bases with no gene match: 15. The germline V gene encodes CDR1 SGDLS and CDR2 YYNGEE. Full variable domain (rest looked up from reference TRBV9 and TRBJ2-7): DSGVTQTPKHLITATGQRVTLRCSPRSGDLSVYWYQQSLDQGLQFLIQYYNGEERAKGNILERFSAQQFPDLHSELNLSSLELGDSALYFCASSTPGQGGASGYEQYFGPGTRLTVT.

The chain is built from TRBV6-1 and TRBJ1-1; no reliable D call. Trimming took 0 bases from V and 2 from J, leaving 4 bases between them. CDR1 and CDR2 from the germline V gene are MNHNS and SASEGT. The CDR3 contains 13 residues. The CDR3 DNA reads TGTGCCAGCAGTGAAGCCCAAAACACTGAAGCTTTCTTT. Translation gives CASSEAQNTEAFF.

The chain is built from TRBV9 and TRBJ2-1, with no clear D. CDR1 is SGDLS, CDR2 YYNGEE, per germline. Trimming took 3 bases from V and 8 from J, leaving 12 bases between them. The CDR3 is made up of 13 amino acids. The CDR3 DNA reads TGTGCCAGCAGCGCCCCCCCTGGAGATGAGCAGTTCTTC. Translating it yields CASSAPPGDEQFF.

The rearrangement links TRBV11-2 to TRBJ2-1; 10 bases agree with TRBD2. The CDR3 loop spans 16 amino acids. The junction had 7 bases not matched to a gene; V was cut back by 4 bases and J by 4 bases. Germline V lookup: CDR1 SGHAT, CDR2 FQNNGV. In DNA, the CDR3 is TGTGCCAGCAGCTCGGATAGCGGGGGGCCATACAATGAGCAGTTCTTC. It codes for CASSSDSGGPYNEQFF.

The chain joins TRBV21-1 to TRBJ2-1; no DNA check was done on the table's D call, TRBD1. TRBV21-1 is flagged as a pseudogene. The CDR3 has 16 amino acids. Here the CDR3 DNA reads TGTGCCAGCAGCAAATTTCCACAGGGGGGATACAATGAGCAGTTCTTC. Protein sequence: CASSKFPQGGYNEQFF.

The chain links TRBV5-6 to TRBJ2-3, with TRBD1 as a possible D gene (5 bases). With 0 bases removed from V and 1 base from J, the gap between germline ends came to 18 bases. This CDR3 has 18 amino acids. CDR1 is SGHDT and CDR2 is YYEEEE in the germline V gene. The CDR3 DNA follows: TGTGCCAGCAGCTTGGCTACAGGTTTGGGTTGGGGCACAGATACGCAGTATTTT. As protein: CASSLATGLGWGTDTQYF.

The chain is built from TRBV5-4 and TRBJ1-3; a weak D match, TRBD1 (5 bases). V lost 4 bases to trimming and J lost 8 bases, with 16 bases between them. CDR1 and CDR2 from the germline V gene are SGHNT and YYREEE (reference sequence). This CDR3 comprises 14 residues. CDR3 amino acids: CASSPGGQGDTIYF. The CDR3 nucleotides are TGTGCCAGCAGCCCAGGCGGTCAGGGTGACACCATATATTTT.

In this sample, this clone turned up once. The chain recombines TRBV7-9 with TRBJ2-3, with a tentative D call TRBD2 (5 bases). The CDR3 has 15 residues. Germline V gene sequence: CDR1 SEHNR, CDR2 FQNEAQ (reference sequence). V was pared by 4 bases and J by 0 bases, with 11 bases between. The DNA for the CDR3 is TGTGCCAGCAGCTCTCCTCGGGGTAGCACAGATACGCAGTATTTT. Its translation: CASSSPRGSTDTQYF.

This clone occurred once. The rearrangement uses TRBV18 and TRBJ1-2; D gene ambiguous. The CDR3 length is 17 residues. V gave up 0 bases and J gave up 1 base, with 15 bases separating them. Germline assignment: CDR1 KGHSH and CDR2 LQKENI. CDR3 loop: CASSPPLYQTYNYGYTF. The CDR3, as DNA: TGTGCCAGCTCACCACCTCTATACCAGACATATAACTATGGCTACACCTTC. Full variable domain (remainder filled in from reference TRBV18 and TRBJ1-2): NAGVMQNPRHLVRRRGQEARLRCSPMKGHSHVYWYRQLPEEGLKFMVYLQKENIIDESGMPKERFSAEFPKEGPSILRIQQVVRGDSAAYFCASSPPLYQTYNYGYTFGSGTRLTVV.

The rearrangement uses TRBV29-1 and TRBJ2-1, with TRBD1 matching 10 bases. CDR3 length: 16 amino acids. Germline trimming cut 6 bases from V and 6 bases from J; bases unmatched to any gene: 14. Germline-derived CDR1 and CDR2 are SQVTM and ANQGSEA. The DNA for the CDR3 is TGCAGCGTGAGAGCCCCATGGGACAGGGGACGCAATGAGCAGTTCTTC. Protein sequence: CSVRAPWDRGRNEQFF.

The chain carries TRBV9 and TRBJ1-2; 7 nucleotides line up with TRBD1. Germline V CDR1 and CDR2: SGDLS, YYNGEE. The CDR3 is made up of 14 amino acids. The J segment lost 4 bases and the V segment lost 0 bases, leaving 3 bases of the junction unmatched. CDR3 amino acids: CASSVDNRGYGYTF. The CDR3 DNA follows: TGTGCCAGCAGCGTAGATAACAGGGGCTATGGCTACACCTTC.

The chain joins TRBV2 to TRBJ1-5, with D perhaps matching TRBD1 (6 bases). V was cut by 9 bases and J by 2 bases, with 14 bases left in between. The germline gives CDR1 SNHLY, CDR2 FYNNEI. The CDR3 runs to 14 residues. CDR3 bases: TGTGCCAGTACCCAACAGGGCGGCAATCAGCCCCAGCATTTT. Translated: CASTQQGGNQPQHF.

The rearrangement uses TRBV29-1 and TRBJ2-1; D remains unclear. The CDR3 is 14 amino acids. Trimming took 4 bases from V and 2 from J, leaving 12 bases between them. Germline CDR1 SQVTM, CDR2 ANQGSEA. This CDR3 is CSVVLGTPYNEQFF. The CDR3 nucleotides are TGCAGCGTTGTCCTAGGAACTCCCTACAATGAGCAGTTCTTC.

The gene calls are TRBV2 and TRBJ1-2, with D perhaps matching TRBD1 (5 bases). Germline V gives CDR1 SNHLY, CDR2 FYNNEI. The CDR3 has 14 residues. V shed 6 bases and J shed 3 bases, with 14 bases lying between them. CDR3 bases: TGTGCCAGCAGCAGACGTGGGGGGGACTATGGCTACACCTTC. Its protein product is CASSRRGGDYGYTF.

The gene calls are TRBV29-1 and TRBJ1-1; D call uncertain. The CDR3 length is 18 residues. The V end lost 3 bases, the J end lost 1 base, and 24 bases lay between the germline ends. Germline V gene sequence: CDR1 SQVTM, CDR2 ANQGSEA. This CDR3 is CSVDFASWQAHENTEAFF. In DNA, the CDR3 is TGCAGCGTTGACTTCGCCTCATGGCAGGCTCACGAGAACACTGAAGCTTTCTTT.

The chain combines TRBV6-1 with TRBJ1-2; possibly TRBD1 for D (5 bases). The CDR3 is made up of 15 amino acids. V was pared by 3 bases and J by 1 base, with 12 bases between. CDR1 MNHNS and CDR2 SASEGT come from the germline V gene. Written as DNA, the CDR3 is TGTGCCAGCAGTGAGGACAACGCAGTTAACTATGGCTACACCTTC. Translation gives CASSEDNAVNYGYTF.

The chain is built from TRBV30 and TRBJ1-6, with unresolved D. CDR3 length: 15 amino acids. Per germline, CDR1 GTSNPN and CDR2 SVGIG (reference sequence). Trimming removed 0 bases at V and 7 bases at J, with 13 bases between. The CDR3 here is CAWSVEGGGNSPLHF. The DNA of the CDR3 is TGTGCCTGGAGTGTAGAGGGTGGAGGCAATTCACCCCTCCACTTT.

The J gene is TRBJ2-7, the V gene TRBV7-9; TRBD1 matches at 8 bases. J gave up 5 bases and V 5 bases, and 11 bases lay outside the gene matches. Per germline, CDR1 SEHNR and CDR2 FQNEAQ (reference sequence). The CDR3 extends over 15 amino acids. CDR3 loop: CASSPNDRGFDEQYF. The DNA of the CDR3 is TGTGCCAGCAGCCCGAATGACAGGGGTTTCGACGAGCAGTACTTC.

The V call is TRBV6-5, the J call TRBJ1-4; D is unresolved. This CDR3 region has 13 residues. The V end lost 3 bases, the J end lost 5 bases, and 7 bases lay between the germline ends. Per germline, CDR1 MNHEY and CDR2 SVGAGI. The CDR3 here is CASSYSRNEKLFF. CDR3 nucleotide sequence: TGTGCCAGCAGTTATTCCCGGAATGAAAAACTGTTTTTT.

The table lists this clone with a count of one. This chain joins TRBV4-1 and TRBJ2-3; 12 nucleotides align to TRBD2. Germline trimming cut 0 bases from V and 10 bases from J; bases unmatched to any gene: 11. This CDR3 region has 17 residues. Germline V CDR1 and CDR2: MGHRA, YSYEKL. The CDR3 here is CASSQEPWTSGVEAQYF. The CDR3, as DNA: TGCGCCAGCAGCCAAGAACCCTGGACTAGCGGGGTGGAGGCGCAGTATTTT.

The chain combines TRBV4-1 with TRBJ1-5; 8 nucleotides line up with TRBD1. Germline CDR1 reads MGHRA; CDR2 reads YSYEKL. V was pared by 4 bases and J by 6 bases, with 14 bases of the junction left unmatched. The CDR3 covers 17 residues. The CDR3 loop is CASSRDNDRGRGQPQHF. CDR3 in DNA: TGCGCCAGCAGCCGAGACAATGACAGGGGTAGGGGTCAGCCCCAGCATTTT.

The CDR3 DNA sequence: TGTGCCAGCAGCCTCCGTAGGACAGACTCGAACACCGGGGAGCTGTTTTTT. Amino acid sequence: CASSLRRTDSNTGELFF. This chain joins TRBV7-6 and TRBJ2-2; the D gene is possibly TRBD1 (6 bases). Trimming stripped 5 bases from V and 0 bases from J, with 16 bases between. Germline values: CDR1 SGHVS, CDR2 FNYEAQ. The CDR3 extends over 17 amino acids.